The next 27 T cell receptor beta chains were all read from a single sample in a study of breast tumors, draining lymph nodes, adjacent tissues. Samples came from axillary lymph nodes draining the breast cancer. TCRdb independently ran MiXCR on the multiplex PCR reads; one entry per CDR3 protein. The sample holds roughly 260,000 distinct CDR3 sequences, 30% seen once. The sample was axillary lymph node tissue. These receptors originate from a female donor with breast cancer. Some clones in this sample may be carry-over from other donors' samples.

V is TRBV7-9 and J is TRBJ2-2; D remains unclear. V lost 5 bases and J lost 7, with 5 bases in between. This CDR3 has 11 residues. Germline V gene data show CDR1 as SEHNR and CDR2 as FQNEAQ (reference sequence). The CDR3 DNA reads TGTGCCAGCAGCCGCGACGGGGAGCTGTTTTTT. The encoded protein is CASSRDGELFF.

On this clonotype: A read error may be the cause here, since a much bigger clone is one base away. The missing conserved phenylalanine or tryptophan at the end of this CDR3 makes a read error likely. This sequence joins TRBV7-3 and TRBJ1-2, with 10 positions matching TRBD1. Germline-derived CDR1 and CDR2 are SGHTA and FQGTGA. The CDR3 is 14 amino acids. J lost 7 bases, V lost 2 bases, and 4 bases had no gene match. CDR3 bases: TGTGCCAGCAGCTTAGACAGGGGGCAAAGTGGCTACACCCTC. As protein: CASSLDRGQSGYTL.

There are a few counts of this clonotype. CDR3 region: CASNQGLARSDEQYF. Here the CDR3 DNA reads TGTGCCAGCAACCAAGGACTAGCGCGATCCGACGAGCAGTACTTC. The chain links TRBV6-2 or TRBV6-3 to TRBJ2-7; TRBD2 matches at 9 bases. The J segment lost 5 bases and the V segment lost 7 bases, leaving 12 bases of the junction unmatched. The CDR3 is 15 residues long. Germline V gene lookup returns CDR1 MNHEY and CDR2 SVGEGT.

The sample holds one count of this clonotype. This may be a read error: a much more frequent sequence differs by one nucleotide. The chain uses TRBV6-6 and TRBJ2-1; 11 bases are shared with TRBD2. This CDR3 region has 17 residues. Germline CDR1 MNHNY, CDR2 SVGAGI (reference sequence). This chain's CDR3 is CASRQLPGLAAYDEQFF. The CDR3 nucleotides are TGTGCCAGCAGGCAGCTCCCGGGACTAGCGGCCTACGATGAGCAGTTCTTC.

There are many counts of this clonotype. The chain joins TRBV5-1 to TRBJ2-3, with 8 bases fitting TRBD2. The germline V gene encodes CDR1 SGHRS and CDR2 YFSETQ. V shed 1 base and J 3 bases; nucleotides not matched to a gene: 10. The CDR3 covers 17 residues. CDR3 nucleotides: TGCGCCAGCAGCTTGCAACCCGGACTAGCTGCTACAGATACGCAGTATTTT. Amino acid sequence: CASSLQPGLAATDTQYF.

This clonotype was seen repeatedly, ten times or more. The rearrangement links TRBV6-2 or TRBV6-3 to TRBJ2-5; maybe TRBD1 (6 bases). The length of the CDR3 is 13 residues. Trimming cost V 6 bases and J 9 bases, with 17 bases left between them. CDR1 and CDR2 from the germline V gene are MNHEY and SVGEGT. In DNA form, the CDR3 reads TGTGCCAGCAGGCCAGGGGTTTCTGTGCCCCAGTACTTC. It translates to CASRPGVSVPQYF.

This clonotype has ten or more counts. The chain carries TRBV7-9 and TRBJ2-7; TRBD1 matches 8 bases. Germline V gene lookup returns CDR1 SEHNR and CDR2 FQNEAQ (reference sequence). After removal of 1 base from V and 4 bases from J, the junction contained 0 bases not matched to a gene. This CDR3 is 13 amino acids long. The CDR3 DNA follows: TGTGCCAGCAGCTTAGGGGACAGGTACGAGCAGTACTTC. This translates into CASSLGDRYEQYF.

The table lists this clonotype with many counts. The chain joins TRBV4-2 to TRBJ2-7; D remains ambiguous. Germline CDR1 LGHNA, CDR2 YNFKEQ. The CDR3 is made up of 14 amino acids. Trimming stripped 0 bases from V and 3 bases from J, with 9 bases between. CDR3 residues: CASSQDRLDYEQYF. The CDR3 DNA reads TGTGCCAGCAGCCAAGATCGTCTAGACTACGAGCAGTACTTC.

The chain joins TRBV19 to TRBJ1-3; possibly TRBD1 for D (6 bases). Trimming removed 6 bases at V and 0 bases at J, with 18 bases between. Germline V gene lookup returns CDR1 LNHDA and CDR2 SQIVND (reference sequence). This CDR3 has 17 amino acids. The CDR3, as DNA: TGTGCCAGTAGCCAGGGGCCTGAAGCTTTCTCTGGAAACACCATATATTTT. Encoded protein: CASSQGPEAFSGNTIYF. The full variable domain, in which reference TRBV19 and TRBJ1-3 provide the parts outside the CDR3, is DGGITQSPKYLFRKEGQNVTLSCEQNLNHDAMYWYRQDPGQGLRLIYYSQIVNDFQKGDIAEGYSVSREKKESFPLTVTSAQKNPTAFYLCASSQGPEAFSGNTIYFGEGSWLTVV.

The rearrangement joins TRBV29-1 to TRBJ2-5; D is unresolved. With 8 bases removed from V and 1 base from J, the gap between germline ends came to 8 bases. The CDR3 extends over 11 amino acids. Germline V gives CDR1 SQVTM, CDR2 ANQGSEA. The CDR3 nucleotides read TGCAGCCGAGGCACCCAAGAGACCCAGTACTTC. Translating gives CSRGTQETQYF.

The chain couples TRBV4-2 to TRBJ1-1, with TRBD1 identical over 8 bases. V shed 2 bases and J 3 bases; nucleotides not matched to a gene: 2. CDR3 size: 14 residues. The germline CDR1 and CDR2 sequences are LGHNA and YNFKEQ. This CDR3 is CASSQTGGDTEAFF. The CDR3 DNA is TGTGCCAGCAGCCAAACAGGGGGGGACACTGAAGCTTTCTTT.

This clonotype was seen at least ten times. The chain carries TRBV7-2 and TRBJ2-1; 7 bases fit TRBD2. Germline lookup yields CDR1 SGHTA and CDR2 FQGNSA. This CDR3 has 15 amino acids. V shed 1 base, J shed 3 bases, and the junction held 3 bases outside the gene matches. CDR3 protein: CASSLVASGYNEQFF. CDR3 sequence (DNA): TGTGCCAGCAGCTTAGTGGCTAGCGGCTACAATGAGCAGTTCTTC.

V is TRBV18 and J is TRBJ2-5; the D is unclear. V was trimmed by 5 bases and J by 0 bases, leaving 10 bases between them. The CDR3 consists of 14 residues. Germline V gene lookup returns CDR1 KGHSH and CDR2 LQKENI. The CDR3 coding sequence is TGTGCCAGCTCAAACCGGGTCGACCAAGAGACCCAGTACTTC. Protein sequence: CASSNRVDQETQYF.

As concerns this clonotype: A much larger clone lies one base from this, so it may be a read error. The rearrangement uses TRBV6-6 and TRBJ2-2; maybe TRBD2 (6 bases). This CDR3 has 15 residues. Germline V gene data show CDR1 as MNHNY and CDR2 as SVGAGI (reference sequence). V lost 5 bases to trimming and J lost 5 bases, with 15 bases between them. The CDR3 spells CASSHTGEGTGELFF. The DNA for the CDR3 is TGTGCCAGCAGTCATACGGGAGAGGGTACCGGGGAGCTGTTTTTT.

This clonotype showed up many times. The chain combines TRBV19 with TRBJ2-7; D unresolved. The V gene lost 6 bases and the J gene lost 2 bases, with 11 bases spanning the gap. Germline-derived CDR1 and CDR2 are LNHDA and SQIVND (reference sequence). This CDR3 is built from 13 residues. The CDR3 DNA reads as TGTGCCAGTAGCAAGACACTAACCTACGAGCAGTACTTC. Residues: CASSKTLTYEQYF.

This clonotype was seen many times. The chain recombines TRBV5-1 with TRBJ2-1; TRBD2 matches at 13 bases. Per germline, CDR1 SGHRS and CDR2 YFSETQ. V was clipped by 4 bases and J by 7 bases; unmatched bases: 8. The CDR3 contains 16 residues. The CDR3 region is CASSGGLAGTTNEQFF. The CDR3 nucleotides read TGCGCCAGCAGCGGGGGACTAGCGGGAACGACGAATGAGCAGTTCTTC.

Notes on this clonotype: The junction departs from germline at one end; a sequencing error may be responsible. The CDR3 sequence is CALSRQRAGELFF. The CDR3 DNA follows: TGTGCCTTGAGTAGGCAGCGCGCCGGGGAGCTGTTTTTT. The chain uses TRBV30 and TRBJ2-2; D is undetermined. The CDR3 runs 13 residues. Germline lookup yields CDR1 GTSNPN and CDR2 SVGIG (reference sequence). Variable domain in full (rest from reference TRBV30 and TRBJ2-2): SQTIHQWPATLVQPVGSPLSLECTVEGTSNPNLYWYRQAAGRGLQLLFYSVGIGQISSEVPQNLSASRPQDRQFILSSKKLLLSDSGFYLCALSRQRAGELFFGEGSRLTVL.

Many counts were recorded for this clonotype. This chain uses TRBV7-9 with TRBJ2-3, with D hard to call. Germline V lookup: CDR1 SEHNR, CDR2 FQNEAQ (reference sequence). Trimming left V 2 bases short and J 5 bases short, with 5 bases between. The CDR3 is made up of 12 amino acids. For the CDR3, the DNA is TGTGCCAGCAGCTTAAGGGTAGATACGCAGTATTTT. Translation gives CASSLRVDTQYF.

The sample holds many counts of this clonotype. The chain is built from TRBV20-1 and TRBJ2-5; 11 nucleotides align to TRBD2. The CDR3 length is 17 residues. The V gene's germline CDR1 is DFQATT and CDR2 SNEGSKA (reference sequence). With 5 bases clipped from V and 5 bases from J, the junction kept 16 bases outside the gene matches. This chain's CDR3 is CSARSGGLAAGLETQYF. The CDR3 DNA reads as TGCAGTGCTCGCAGTGGGGGACTAGCGGCAGGGCTCGAGACCCAGTACTTC.

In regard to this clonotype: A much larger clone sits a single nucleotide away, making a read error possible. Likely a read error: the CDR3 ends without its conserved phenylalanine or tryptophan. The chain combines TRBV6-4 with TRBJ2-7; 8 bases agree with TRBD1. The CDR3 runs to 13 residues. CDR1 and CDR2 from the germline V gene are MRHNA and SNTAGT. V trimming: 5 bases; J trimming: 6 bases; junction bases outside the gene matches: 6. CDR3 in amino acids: CASSPDRGGEQYS. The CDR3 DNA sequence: TGTGCCAGCAGTCCCGACAGGGGCGGCGAGCAGTACTCC.

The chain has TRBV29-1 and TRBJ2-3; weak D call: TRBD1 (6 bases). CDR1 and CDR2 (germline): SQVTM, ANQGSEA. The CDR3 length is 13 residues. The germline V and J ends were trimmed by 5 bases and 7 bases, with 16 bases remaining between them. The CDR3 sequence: CSVRTGLGNTQYF. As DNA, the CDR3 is TGCAGCGTTCGAACAGGGCTTGGGAATACGCAGTATTTT.

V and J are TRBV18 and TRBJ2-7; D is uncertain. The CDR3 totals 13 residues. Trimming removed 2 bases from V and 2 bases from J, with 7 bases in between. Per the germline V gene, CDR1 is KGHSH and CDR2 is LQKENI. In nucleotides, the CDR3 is TGTGCCAGCTCACCAGTGGGCCCCTACGAGCAGTACTTC. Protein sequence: CASSPVGPYEQYF.

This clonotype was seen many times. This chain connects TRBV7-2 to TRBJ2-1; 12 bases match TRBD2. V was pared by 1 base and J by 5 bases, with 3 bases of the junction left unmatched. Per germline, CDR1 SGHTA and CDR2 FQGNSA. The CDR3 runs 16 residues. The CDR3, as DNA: TGTGCCAGCAGCTTAGGACTAGCGGGGGTCCACAATGAGCAGTTCTTC. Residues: CASSLGLAGVHNEQFF. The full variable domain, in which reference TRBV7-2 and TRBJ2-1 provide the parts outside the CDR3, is GAGVSQSPSNKVTEKGKDVELRCDPISGHTALYWYRQSLGQGLEFLIYFQGNSAPDKSGLPSDRFSAERTGGSVSTLTIQRTQQEDSAVYLCASSLGLAGVHNEQFFGPGTRLTVL.

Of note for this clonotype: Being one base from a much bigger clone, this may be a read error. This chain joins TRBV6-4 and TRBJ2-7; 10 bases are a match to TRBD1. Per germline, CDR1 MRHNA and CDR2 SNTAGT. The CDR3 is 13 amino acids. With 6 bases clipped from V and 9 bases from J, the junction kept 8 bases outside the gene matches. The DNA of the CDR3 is TGTGCCAGCAGCGGGACAGGGGCGGGGGCGCAGTACTTC. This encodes CASSGTGAGAQYF.

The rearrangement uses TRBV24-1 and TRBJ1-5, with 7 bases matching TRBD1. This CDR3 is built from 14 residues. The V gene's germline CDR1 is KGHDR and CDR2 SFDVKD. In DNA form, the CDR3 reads TGTGCTAGAGCGACAGGGAGTCTCAATCAGCCCCAGCATTTT. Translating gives CARATGSLNQPQHF.

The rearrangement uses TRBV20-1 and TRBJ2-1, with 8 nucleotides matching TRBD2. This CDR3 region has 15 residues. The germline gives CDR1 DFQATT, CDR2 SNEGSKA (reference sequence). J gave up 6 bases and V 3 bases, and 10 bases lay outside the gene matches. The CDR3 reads CSARGMGLGSNEQFF. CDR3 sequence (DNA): TGCAGTGCTAGGGGGATGGGACTAGGATCCAATGAGCAGTTCTTC.

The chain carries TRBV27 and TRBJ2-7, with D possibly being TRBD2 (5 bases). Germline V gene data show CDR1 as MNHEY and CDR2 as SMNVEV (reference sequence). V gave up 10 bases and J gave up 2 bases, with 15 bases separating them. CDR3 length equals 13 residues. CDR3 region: CATKGGKTYEQYF. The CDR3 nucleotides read TGTGCCACCAAAGGAGGAAAGACCTACGAGCAGTACTTC.